A single sample is the source of the 9 T cell receptor beta chains below, sequenced in a study of CD8+ T cells in alopecia areata. Extraction of RNA preceded its reverse transcription into cDNA, which served as the sequencing template. Method: immunoSEQ multiplex PCR; TCRdb's copy keeps in-frame clones and lacks some. The sample lists around 100,000 clones, roughly 53% seen once, with around 9% in the top ten. The sequenced sample consisted of CD4+ T cells sorted from blood. These receptors were collected from a human donor in good health.

The chain uses TRBV30 and TRBJ2-5; D unresolved. This CDR3 contains 15 residues. CDR1 and CDR2 from the germline V gene are GTSNPN and SVGIG (reference sequence). Trimming stripped 5 bases from V and 5 bases from J, with 21 bases between. The CDR3: CAWSTDVPGWETQYF. CDR3 nucleotides: TGTGCCTGGTCTACGGACGTACCCGGTTGGGAGACCCAGTACTTC.

There are many counts of this clone. The chain is built from TRBV28 and TRBJ1-6, with D perhaps matching TRBD1 (5 bases). Between the trimmed V and J ends, which lost 3 bases and 9 bases, there was a span of 6 bases. Per germline, CDR1 MDHEN and CDR2 SYDVKM. The CDR3 extends over 12 amino acids. For the CDR3, the DNA is TGTGCCAGCAGTTTTGGGGGTTCACCCCTCCACTTT. This translates into CASSFGGSPLHF.

The chain has TRBV7-9 and TRBJ1-1; no definite D call. The V and J ends lost 3 bases and 1 base respectively, with 6 bases between them. CDR1 and CDR2 from the germline V gene are SEHNR and FQNEAQ (reference sequence). The CDR3 is 13 amino acids. CDR3 protein: CASSFRQNTEAFF. As DNA, the CDR3 is TGTGCCAGCAGCTTTCGACAGAACACTGAAGCTTTCTTT.

In the case of this clone: Other nucleotide sequences in the sample specify the same CDR3. V usage is TRBV6-6 and J usage is TRBJ2-5, with 7 positions matching TRBD1. V lost 0 bases to trimming and J lost 2 bases; unmatched junction nucleotides: 0. The CDR3 runs to 14 residues. Germline V gives CDR1 MNHNY, CDR2 SVGAGI (reference sequence). CDR3 DNA sequence: TGTGCCAGCAGTTACTCGACAGGGCAAGAGACCCAGTACTTC. This sequence encodes CASSYSTGQETQYF.

This rearrangement joins TRBV28 to TRBJ1-5; TRBD1 matches 8 bases. The CDR3 is 16 residues long. The trim removed 2 bases at V and 0 bases at J, leaving 3 bases unmatched. Germline V gene lookup returns CDR1 MDHEN and CDR2 SYDVKM. This chain's CDR3 is CASSLGTGYSNQPQHF. For the CDR3, the DNA is TGTGCCAGCAGTTTAGGGACAGGCTATAGCAATCAGCCCCAGCATTTT.

J is TRBJ2-1 and V is TRBV29-1, with no clear D. This CDR3 spans 12 amino acids. Trimming shortened V by 7 bases and J by 6 bases, and 13 bases separated the two germline ends. Per germline, CDR1 SQVTM and CDR2 ANQGSEA. The CDR3 is CSGLIRVNEQFF. In DNA form, the CDR3 reads TGCAGCGGTCTAATCCGGGTCAATGAGCAGTTCTTC.

This rearrangement joins TRBV5-6 to TRBJ1-1, with 10 bases identical to TRBD1. The CDR3 consists of 14 residues. Germline trimming cut 6 bases from V and 0 bases from J; bases unmatched to any gene: 2. Looked up from germline, CDR1 is SGHDT and CDR2 is YYEEEE. CDR3 nucleotide sequence: TGTGCCAGCATCGGACAGGGGGTGAACACTGAAGCTTTCTTT. As protein: CASIGQGVNTEAFF.

This chain links TRBV19 with TRBJ2-1, with 8 bases identical to TRBD2. Germline V gene lookup returns CDR1 LNHDA and CDR2 SQIVND (reference sequence). The CDR3 runs to 15 residues. Trimming at V came to 4 bases and at J to 3 bases, leaving 5 bases not matched to a gene. As DNA, the CDR3 is TGTGCCAGTAGTACGCGGGGGGAGGTCTACAATGAGCAGTTCTTC. This gives the protein CASSTRGEVYNEQFF.

This chain connects TRBV7-2 to TRBJ2-3, with 10 bases lining up with TRBD2. CDR3 size: 15 residues. The germline V gene has CDR1 SGHTA and CDR2 FQGNSA. The V and J ends lost 2 bases and 3 bases, in that order; junction bases with no gene match: 2. CDR3 loop: CASSLTAGGTDTQYF. Here the CDR3 DNA reads TGTGCCAGCAGCTTAACAGCGGGGGGGACAGATACGCAGTATTTT.